This TCR beta chain was recorded in a study of brain T cells in children with intractable seizures. About this clone: Its target is unknown.

The ends were cut back, 3 bases at V and 0 bases at J, with 17 bases in the middle. This CDR3 comprises 16 residues. Per germline, CDR1 SQVTM and CDR2 ANQGSEA. The method was immunoSEQ multiplex PCR; TCRdb's version includes in-frame clones alone and lacks a portion of them. The sample contains around 100,000 clones, approximately 94% of which appear only once. Only cases whose brain tissue showed the highest T cell transcript signatures were sequenced. Before surgery, patients took at least one anti-epileptic drug. Broader study findings: Clones missing pre-surgery may reflect undersampling of that blood sample. Viral specificity was inferred only from CDR3 similarity; HCMV serostatus was unknown.

The chain recombines TRBV29-1 with TRBJ1-1; D is uncertain. The receptor's source is a boy younger than two with hemimegalencephaly and intractable seizures. Source: peripheral blood, taken at surgery. The CDR3 sequence: CSVDGMSDRMNTEAFF. The CDR3 coding sequence is TGCAGCGTTGACGGTATGTCAGATAGAATGAACACTGAAGCTTTCTTT.